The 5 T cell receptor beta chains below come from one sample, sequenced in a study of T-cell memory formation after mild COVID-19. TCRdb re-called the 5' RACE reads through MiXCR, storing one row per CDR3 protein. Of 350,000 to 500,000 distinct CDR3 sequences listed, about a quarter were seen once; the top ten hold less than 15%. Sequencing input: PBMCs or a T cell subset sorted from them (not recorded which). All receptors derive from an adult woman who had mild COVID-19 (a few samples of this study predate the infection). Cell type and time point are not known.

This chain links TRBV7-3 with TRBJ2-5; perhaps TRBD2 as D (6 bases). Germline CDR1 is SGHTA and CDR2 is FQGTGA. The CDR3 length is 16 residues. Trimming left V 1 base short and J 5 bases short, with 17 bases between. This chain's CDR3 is CASSLNRGGGGETQYF. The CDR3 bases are TGTGCCAGCAGCTTAAATAGGGGCGGAGGAGGGGAGACCCAGTACTTC.

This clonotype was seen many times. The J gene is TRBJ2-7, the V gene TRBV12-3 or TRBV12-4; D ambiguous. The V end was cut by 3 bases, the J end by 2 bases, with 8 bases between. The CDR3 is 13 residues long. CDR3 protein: CASSLNTAYEQYF. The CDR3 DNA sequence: TGTGCCAGCAGTTTGAACACCGCCTACGAGCAGTACTTC.

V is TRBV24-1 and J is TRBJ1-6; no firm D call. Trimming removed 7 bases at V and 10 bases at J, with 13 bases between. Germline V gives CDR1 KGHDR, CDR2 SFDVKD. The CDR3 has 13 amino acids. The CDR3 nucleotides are TGTGCCACCAGGGATAAGGGCGAATCACCCCTCCACTTT. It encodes CATRDKGESPLHF.

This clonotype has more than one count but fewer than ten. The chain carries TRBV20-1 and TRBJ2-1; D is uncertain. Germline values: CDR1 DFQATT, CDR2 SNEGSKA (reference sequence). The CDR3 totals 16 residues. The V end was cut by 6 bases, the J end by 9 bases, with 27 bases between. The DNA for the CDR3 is TGCAGTGCCACAGCCTCTCTTGAGCCAACTCGATTTGAGCAGTTCTTC. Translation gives CSATASLEPTRFEQFF.

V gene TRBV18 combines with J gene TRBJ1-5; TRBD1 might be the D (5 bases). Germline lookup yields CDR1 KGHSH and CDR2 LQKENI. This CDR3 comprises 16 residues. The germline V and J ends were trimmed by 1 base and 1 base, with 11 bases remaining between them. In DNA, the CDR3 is TGTGCCAGCTCACCACGCGGGACGGAAAGCAATCAGCCCCAGCATTTT. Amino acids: CASSPRGTESNQPQHF.